The present T cell receptor (beta chain) was sequenced within a study of blood T cell repertoires in COVID-19. Study details: Sources were T cells, B-cell-depleted T cells, or PBMCs; the material itself was cDNA or gDNA.

The CDR3 runs 15 residues. V was pared by 3 bases and J by 3 bases, with 8 bases of the junction left unmatched. The germline V gene has CDR1 ENHRY and CDR2 SYGVKD. Per the original methods: Estimation of nucleated cell counts relied on the amplification of reference gene primers. The table came from immunoSEQ multiplex PCR; TCRdb's copy has only in-frame clones and leaves some out. For V, J and clone size, that table is used; D and trimming come from the DNA. The table has 210,000 or so clones, roughly nine tenths seen once. Source material: peripheral blood. The chain employs TRBV10-3 and TRBJ2-7; 7 bases line up with TRBD1. The receptor's source is a man aged 25 to 45 with acute or convalescent COVID-19. In nucleotides, the CDR3 is TGTGCCATCAGTGAAGAAAGGACAGGCTTCTACGAGCAGTACTTC. Amino acid sequence: CAISEERTGFYEQYF.